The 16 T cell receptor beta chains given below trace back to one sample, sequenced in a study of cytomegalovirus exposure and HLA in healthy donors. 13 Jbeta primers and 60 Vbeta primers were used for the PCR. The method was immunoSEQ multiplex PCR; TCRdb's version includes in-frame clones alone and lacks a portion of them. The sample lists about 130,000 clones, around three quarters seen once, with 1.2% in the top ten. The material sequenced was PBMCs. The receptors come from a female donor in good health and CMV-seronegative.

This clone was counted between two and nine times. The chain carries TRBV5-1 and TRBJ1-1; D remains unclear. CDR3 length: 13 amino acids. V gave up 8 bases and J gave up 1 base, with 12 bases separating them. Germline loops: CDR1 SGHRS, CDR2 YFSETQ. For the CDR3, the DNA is TGCGCCAGTTACAACCAAGAGAACACTGAAGCTTTCTTT. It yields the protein CASYNQENTEAFF. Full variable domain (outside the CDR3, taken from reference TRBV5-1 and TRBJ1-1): KAGVTQTPRYLIKTRGQQVTLSCSPISGHRSVSWYQQTPGQGLQFLFEYFSETQRNKGNFPGRFSGRQFSNSRSEMNVSTLELGDSALYLCASYNQENTEAFFGQGTRLTVV.

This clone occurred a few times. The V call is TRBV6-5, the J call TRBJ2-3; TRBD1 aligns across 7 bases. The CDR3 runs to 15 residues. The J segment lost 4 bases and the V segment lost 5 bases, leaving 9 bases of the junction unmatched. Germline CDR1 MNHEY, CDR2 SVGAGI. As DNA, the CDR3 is TGTGCCAGCAGTGCGGAGACAGGGAACGCAGATACGCAGTATTTT. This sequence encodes CASSAETGNADTQYF.

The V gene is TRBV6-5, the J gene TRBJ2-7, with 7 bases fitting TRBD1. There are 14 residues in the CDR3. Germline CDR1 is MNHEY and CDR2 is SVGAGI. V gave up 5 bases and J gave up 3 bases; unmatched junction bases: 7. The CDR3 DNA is TGTGCCAGCAGTGCACAGGGGACCCTCTACGAGCAGTACTTC. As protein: CASSAQGTLYEQYF.

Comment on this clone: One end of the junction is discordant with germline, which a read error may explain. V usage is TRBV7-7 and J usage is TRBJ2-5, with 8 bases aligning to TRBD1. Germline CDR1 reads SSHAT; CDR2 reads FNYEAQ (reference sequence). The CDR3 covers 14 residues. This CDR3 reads CASSLAGGAETQYF. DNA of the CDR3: TGTGCTAGCAGCTTAGCAGGGGGCGCCGAGACCCAGTACTTC. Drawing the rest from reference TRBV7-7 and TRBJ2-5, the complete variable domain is GAGVSQSPRYKVTKRGQDVTLRCDPISSHATLYWYQQALGQGPEFLTYFNYEAQPDKSGLPSDRFSAERPEGSISTLTIQRTEQRDSAMYRCASSLAGGAETQYFGPGTRLLVL.

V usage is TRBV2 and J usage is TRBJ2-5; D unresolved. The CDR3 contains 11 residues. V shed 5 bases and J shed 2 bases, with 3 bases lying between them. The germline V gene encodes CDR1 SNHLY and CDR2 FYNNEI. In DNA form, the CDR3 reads TGTGCCAGCAGTTCTCAAGAGACCCAGTACTTC. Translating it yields CASSSQETQYF.

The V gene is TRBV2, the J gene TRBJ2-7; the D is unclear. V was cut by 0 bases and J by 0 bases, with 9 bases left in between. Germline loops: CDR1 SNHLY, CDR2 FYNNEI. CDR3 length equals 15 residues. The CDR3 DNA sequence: TGTGCCAGCAGTGAAGCATTCGCAGGCTCCTACGAGCAGTACTTC. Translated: CASSEAFAGSYEQYF.

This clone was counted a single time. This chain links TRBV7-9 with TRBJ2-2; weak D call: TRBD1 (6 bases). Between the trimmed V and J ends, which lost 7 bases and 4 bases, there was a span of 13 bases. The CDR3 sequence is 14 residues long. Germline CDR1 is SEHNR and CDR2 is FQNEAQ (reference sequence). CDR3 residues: CASNDVGGTGELFF. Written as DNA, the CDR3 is TGTGCCAGCAACGATGTAGGGGGCACCGGGGAGCTGTTTTTT.

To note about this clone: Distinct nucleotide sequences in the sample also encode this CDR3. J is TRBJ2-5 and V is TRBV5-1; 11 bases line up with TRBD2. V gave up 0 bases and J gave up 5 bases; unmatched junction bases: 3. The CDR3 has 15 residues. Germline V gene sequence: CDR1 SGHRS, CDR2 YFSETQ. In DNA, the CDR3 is TGCGCCAGCAGCTTGGAACTAGCGGGGGCGGAGACCCAGTACTTC. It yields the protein CASSLELAGAETQYF.

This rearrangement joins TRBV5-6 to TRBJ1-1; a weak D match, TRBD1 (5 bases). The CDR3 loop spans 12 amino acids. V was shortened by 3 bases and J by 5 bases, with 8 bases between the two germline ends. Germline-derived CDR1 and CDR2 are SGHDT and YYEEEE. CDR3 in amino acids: CASSSPGTEAFF. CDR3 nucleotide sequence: TGTGCCAGCAGCTCTCCAGGGACTGAAGCTTTCTTT.

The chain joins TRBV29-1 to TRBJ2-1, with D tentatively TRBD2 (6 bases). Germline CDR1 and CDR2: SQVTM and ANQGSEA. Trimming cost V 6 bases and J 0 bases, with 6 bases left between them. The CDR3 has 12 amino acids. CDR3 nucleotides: TGCAGCGTCGGGGGCTCCTACAATGAGCAGTTCTTC. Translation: CSVGGSYNEQFF.

CDR3 region: CASSPPGLSSYNEQFF. The CDR3 coding sequence is TGTGCCAGCAGCCCCCCGGGACTAAGCTCCTACAATGAGCAGTTCTTC. The V and J genes are TRBV7-6 and TRBJ2-1; 7 nucleotides line up with TRBD2. After removal of 5 bases from V and 0 bases from J, the junction contained 7 bases not matched to a gene. The CDR3 covers 16 residues. Germline CDR1 SGHVS, CDR2 FNYEAQ.

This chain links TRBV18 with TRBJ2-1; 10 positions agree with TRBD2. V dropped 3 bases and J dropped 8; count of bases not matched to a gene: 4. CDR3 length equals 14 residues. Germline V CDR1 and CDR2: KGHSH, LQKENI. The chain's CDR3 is CASSPSGRTDEQFF. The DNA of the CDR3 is TGTGCCAGCTCACCTAGCGGGAGGACCGATGAGCAGTTCTTC.

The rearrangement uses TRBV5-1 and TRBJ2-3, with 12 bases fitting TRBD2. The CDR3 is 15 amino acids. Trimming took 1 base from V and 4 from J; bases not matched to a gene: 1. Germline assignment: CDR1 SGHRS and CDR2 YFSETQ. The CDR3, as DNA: TGCGCCAGCAGCTTGTGGACTAGCGGGGCAGATACGCAGTATTTT. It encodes CASSLWTSGADTQYF.

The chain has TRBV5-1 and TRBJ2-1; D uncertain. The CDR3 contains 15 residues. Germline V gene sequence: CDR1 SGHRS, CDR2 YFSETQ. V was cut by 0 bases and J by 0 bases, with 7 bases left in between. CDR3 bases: TGCGCCAGCAGCTTGGCCTCGAGCTCCTACAATGAGCAGTTCTTC. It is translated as CASSLASSSYNEQFF.

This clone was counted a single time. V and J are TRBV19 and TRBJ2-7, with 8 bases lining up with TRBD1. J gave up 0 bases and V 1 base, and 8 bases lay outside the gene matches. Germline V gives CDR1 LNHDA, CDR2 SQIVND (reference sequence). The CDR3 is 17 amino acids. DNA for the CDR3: TGTGCCAGTAGTATAGGTGCGGCAGGGGGCTTCTCCTACGAGCAGTACTTC. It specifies CASSIGAAGGFSYEQYF.

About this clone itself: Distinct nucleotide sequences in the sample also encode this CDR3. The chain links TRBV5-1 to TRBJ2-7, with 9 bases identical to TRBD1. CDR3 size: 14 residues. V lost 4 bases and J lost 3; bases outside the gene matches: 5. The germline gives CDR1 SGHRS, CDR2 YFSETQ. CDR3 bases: TGCGCCAGCAGCCTACAGGGGGCCAGCTACGAGCAGTACTTC. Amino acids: CASSLQGASYEQYF.